The TCR beta chain described here comes from a study of T cell changes during pregnancy in multiple sclerosis. Trimming shortened V by 3 bases and J by 6 bases, and 6 bases separated the two germline ends. Germline-derived CDR1 and CDR2 are SNHLY and FYNNEI. This CDR3 has 11 amino acids. Data came from immunoSEQ multiplex PCR; TCRdb stores just in-frame clones and leaves some out. The sample includes over 50,000 clones, about 89% seen only once; the top ten take about 1.8%. Material: peripheral blood, obtained after pregnancy. The TCR comes from a female donor with multiple sclerosis, enrolled in a pregnancy study. The chain is built from TRBV2 and TRBJ2-7; D not resolved. The CDR3 region is CASSEPGEQYF. The DNA for the CDR3 is TGTGCCAGCAGTGAGCCAGGCGAGCAGTACTTC.